The entry below gives a single TCR beta chain sequence along with its context. This entry belongs to a study of OX40 agonist ivuxolimab in advanced cancers. Germline lookup yields CDR1 SGHRS and CDR2 YFSETQ. The CDR3 spans 18 residues. The V gene end was trimmed by 3 bases and the J gene end by 8 bases; junction bases not matched to a gene: 15. Generated by immunoSEQ multiplex PCR, the TCRdb table keeps only in-frame clones and is missing some. The table records 70,000 or so clones, roughly 92% of them present only once. The material sequenced was CD4+ or CD8+ T cells sorted from blood, taken in a trial of the OX40 agonist ivuxolimab. The J gene is TRBJ1-4, the V gene TRBV5-1; 11 positions match TRBD1. This receptor was taken from an adult with an advanced solid tumor such as melanoma, head and neck, liver or kidney cancer. For the CDR3, the DNA is TGCGCCAGCAGCTCCACCCGGACAGGGGGCGCGGTTGGCGAAAAACTGTTTTTT. As protein: CASSSTRTGGAVGEKLFF.